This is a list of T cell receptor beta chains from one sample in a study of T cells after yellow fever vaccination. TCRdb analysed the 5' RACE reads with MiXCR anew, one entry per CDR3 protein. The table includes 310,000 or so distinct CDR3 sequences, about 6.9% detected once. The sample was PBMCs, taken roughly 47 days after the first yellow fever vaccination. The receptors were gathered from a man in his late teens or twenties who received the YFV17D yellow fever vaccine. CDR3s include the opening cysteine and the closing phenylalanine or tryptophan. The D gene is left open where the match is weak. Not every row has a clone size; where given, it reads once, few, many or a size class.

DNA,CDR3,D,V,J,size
TGTGCCAGCAGTGAAGCCCCAGGCACTGAAGCTTTCTTT,CASSEAPGTEAFF,-,TRBV2,TRBJ1-1,many
TGTGCCAGCACCTCTGCCTCTAGCGGGAAGAATCTCTACGAGCAGTACTTC,CASTSASSGKNLYEQYF,TRBD2,TRBV28,TRBJ2-7,-
TGTGCCAGCAGCCCCCTAGCGGGGGTTTCCAATACGCAGTATTTT,CASSPLAGVSNTQYF,TRBD2,TRBV7-9,TRBJ2-3,few
TGTGCCAGCAGCACCCTAAGTTCACCCCTCCACTTT,CASSTLSSPLHF,-,TRBV21-1,TRBJ1-6,few
TGTGCCAGCAGCTCCGGGGTTAGCACAGATACGCAGTATTTT,CASSSGVSTDTQYF,-,TRBV5-5,TRBJ2-3,-
TGCGCCAGCAGCGATACACGACAGGGAGAAACTGAAGCTTTCTTT,CASSDTRQGETEAFF,TRBD1,TRBV5-1,TRBJ1-1,few
TGTGCCAGCAGCCTTACGGCGGGGGGCGCACCTTACGAGCAGTACTTC,CASSLTAGGAPYEQYF,TRBD2,TRBV3-1,TRBJ2-7,few
TGTGCCAGCAGCTTCAGGGTCTCTGGGGCCAACGTCCTGACTTTC,CASSFRVSGANVLTF,-,TRBV5-4,TRBJ2-6,few
TGTGCCTGGAGTCCGAGCCTTTATGAGCAGTTCTTC,CAWSPSLYEQFF,-,TRBV30,TRBJ2-1,-
TGTGCCTGGAGTTCGGGGGCCGGCAATCAGCCCCAGCATTTT,CAWSSGAGNQPQHF,-,TRBV30,TRBJ1-5,-
TGCTGTGCCACAGCAAAGACAGGCCATTCGGCCTATGGCTACACCTTC,CCATAKTGHSAYGYTF,-,TRBV20-1,TRBJ1-2,-
TGTGCCAGCAGTTACTCGAGTATACGACAGAACTATGGCTACACCTTC,CASSYSSIRQNYGYTF,-,TRBV6-5,TRBJ1-2,few
TGCAGTGCAGGACAGGGCTTTCTGGACTATGGCTACACCTTC,CSAGQGFLDYGYTF,TRBD1,TRBV20-1,TRBJ1-2,few
TGCGCCAGCAACATCCAAGAGACCCAGTACTTC,CASNIQETQYF,-,TRBV5-1,TRBJ2-5,many
TGCGCCAGCAGCTTTCAGACAGGGAGCGATTCACCCCTCCACTTT,CASSFQTGSDSPLHF,TRBD1,TRBV5-1,TRBJ1-6,-
TGCGCCAGCAGCTTGGGACTACAGGGTCGCACAGATACGCAGTATTTT,CASSLGLQGRTDTQYF,-,TRBV5-1,TRBJ2-3,once
TGCAGTGCTAGAGATCGTCTGGGCGGGGCTGAGCAGTTCTTC,CSARDRLGGAEQFF,-,TRBV20-1,TRBJ2-1,few
TGTGCCAGCAGCCAGGGGACAGGGGAATATTCACCCCTCCACTTT,CASSQGTGEYSPLHF,TRBD1,TRBV7-2,TRBJ1-6,-
TGTGCCAGTCTTTCGCGAAACACCATATATTTT,CASLSRNTIYF,-,TRBV19,TRBJ1-3,few
TGTGCCAGCAGCCCTAGCCGGTCCCGGGACAGGGCCCCCTACGAGCAGTACTTC,CASSPSRSRDRAPYEQYF,TRBD1,TRBV12-3/TRBV12-4,TRBJ2-7,few
TGTGCCAGCAGCGCGAAATGGGGGAACAATGAGCAGTTCTTC,CASSAKWGNNEQFF,-,TRBV6-1,TRBJ2-1,few
TGCAGTGCTCGACTAGCGTGGGCCACAGATACGCAGTATTTT,CSARLAWATDTQYF,TRBD2,TRBV20-1,TRBJ2-3,-
TGCGCCAGCTCTCGGGGGGGACCTACTGGGGCCAACGTCCTGACTTTC,CASSRGGPTGANVLTF,TRBD2,TRBV23-1,TRBJ2-6,-
TGTGCCAGCAGTCCACGGGGGGGACAGGTAGAAGAGACCCAGTACTTC,CASSPRGGQVEETQYF,-,TRBV6-1,TRBJ2-5,few
TGTGCCAGCAGCTTCGGGGACAGAGGTTCACCCCTCCACTTT,CASSFGDRGSPLHF,TRBD1,TRBV11-2,TRBJ1-6,few
TGTGCCAGCAGCTACAAGTCTAGCACAGATACGCAGTATTTT,CASSYKSSTDTQYF,-,TRBV6-5,TRBJ2-3,-